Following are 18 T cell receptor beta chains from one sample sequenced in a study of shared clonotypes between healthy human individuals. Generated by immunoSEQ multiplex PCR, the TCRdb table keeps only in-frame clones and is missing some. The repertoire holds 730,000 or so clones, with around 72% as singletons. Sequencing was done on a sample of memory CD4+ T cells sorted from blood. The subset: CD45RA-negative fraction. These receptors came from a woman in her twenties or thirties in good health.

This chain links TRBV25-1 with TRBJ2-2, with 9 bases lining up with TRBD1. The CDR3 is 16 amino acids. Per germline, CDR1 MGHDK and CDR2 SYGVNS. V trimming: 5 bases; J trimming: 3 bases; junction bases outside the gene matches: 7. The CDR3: CASSIRDRVDTGELFF. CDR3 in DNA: TGTGCCAGCAGTATCCGGGACAGGGTGGACACCGGGGAGCTGTTTTTT.

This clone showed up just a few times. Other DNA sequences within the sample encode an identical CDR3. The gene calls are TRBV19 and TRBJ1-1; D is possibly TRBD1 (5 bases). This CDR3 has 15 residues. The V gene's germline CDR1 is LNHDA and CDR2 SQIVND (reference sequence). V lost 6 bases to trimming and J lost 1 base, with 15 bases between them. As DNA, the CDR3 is TGTGCCAGTAGCCCACCCACAGGACGGAACACTGAAGCTTTCTTT. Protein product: CASSPPTGRNTEAFF.

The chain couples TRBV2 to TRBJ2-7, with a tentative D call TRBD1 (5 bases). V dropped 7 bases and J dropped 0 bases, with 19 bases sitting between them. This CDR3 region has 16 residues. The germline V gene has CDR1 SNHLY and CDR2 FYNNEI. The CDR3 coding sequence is TGTGCCAGCACCCTTGACGACAGCCCTCCCTCCTACGAGCAGTACTTC. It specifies CASTLDDSPPSYEQYF.

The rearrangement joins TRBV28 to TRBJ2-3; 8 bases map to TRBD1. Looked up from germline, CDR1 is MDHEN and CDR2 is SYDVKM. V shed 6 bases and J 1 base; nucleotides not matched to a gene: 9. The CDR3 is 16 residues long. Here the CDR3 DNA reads TGTGCCAGCAGCCCTCACCAGGGGGCTGGCACAGATACGCAGTATTTT. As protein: CASSPHQGAGTDTQYF.

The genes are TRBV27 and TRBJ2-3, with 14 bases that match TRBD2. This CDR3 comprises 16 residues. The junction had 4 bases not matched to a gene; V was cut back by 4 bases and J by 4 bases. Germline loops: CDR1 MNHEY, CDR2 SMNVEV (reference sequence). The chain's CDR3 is CASSSGTSGRSDTQYF. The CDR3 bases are TGTGCCAGCAGTTCCGGGACTAGCGGGAGATCAGATACGCAGTATTTT.

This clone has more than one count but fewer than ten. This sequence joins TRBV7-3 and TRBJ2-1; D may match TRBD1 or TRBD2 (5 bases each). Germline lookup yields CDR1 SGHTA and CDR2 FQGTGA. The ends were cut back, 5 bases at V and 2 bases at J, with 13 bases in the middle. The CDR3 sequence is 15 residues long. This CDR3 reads CASSQGSAAYNEQFF. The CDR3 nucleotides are TGTGCCAGCAGCCAGGGATCAGCGGCCTACAATGAGCAGTTCTTC.

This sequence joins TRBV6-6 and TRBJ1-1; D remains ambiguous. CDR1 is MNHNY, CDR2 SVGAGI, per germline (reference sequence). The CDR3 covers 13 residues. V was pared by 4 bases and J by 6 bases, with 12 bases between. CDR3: CASSSQSGAEAFF. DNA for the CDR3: TGTGCCAGCAGTTCCCAAAGCGGCGCTGAAGCTTTCTTT.

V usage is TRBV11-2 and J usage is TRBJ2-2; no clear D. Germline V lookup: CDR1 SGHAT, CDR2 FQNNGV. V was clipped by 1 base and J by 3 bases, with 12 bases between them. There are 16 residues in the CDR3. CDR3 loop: CASSLGVATHTGELFF. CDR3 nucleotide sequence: TGTGCCAGCAGCTTAGGGGTCGCGACCCACACCGGGGAGCTGTTTTTT. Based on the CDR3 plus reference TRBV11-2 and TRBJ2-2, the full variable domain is EAGVAQSPRYKIIEKRQSVAFWCNPISGHATLYWYQQILGQGPKLLIQFQNNGVVDDSQLPKDRFSAERLKGVDSTLKIQPAKLEDSAVYLCASSLGVATHTGELFFGEGSRLTVL.

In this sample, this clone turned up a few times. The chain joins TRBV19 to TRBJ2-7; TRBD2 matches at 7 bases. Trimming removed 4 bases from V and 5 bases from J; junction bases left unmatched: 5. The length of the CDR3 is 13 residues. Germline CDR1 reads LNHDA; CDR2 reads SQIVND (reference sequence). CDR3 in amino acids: CASSTSGRDEQYF. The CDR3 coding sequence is TGTGCCAGTAGTACTTCAGGGAGGGACGAGCAGTACTTC.

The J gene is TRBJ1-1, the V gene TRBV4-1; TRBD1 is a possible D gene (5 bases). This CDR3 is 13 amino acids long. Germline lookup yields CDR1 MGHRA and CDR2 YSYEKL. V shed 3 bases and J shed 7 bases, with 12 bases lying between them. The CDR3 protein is CASSQKTDLEAFF. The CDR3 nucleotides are TGCGCCAGCAGCCAGAAGACAGATCTTGAAGCTTTCTTT.

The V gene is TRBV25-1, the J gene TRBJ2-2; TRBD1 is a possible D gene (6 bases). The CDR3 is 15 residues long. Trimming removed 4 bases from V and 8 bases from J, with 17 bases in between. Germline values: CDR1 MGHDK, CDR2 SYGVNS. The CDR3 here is CASSGDTGFSGELFF. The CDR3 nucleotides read TGTGCCAGCAGTGGGGATACAGGGTTCAGTGGGGAGCTGTTTTTT.

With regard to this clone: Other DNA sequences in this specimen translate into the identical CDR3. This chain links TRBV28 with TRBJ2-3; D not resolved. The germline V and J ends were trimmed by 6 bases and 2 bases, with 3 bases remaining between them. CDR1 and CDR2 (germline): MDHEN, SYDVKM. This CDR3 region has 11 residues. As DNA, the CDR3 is TGTGCCAGCAGCATCACAGATACGCAGTATTTT. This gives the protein CASSITDTQYF. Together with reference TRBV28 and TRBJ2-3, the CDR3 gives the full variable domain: DVKVTQSSRYLVKRTGEKVFLECVQDMDHENMFWYRQDPGLGLRLIYFSYDVKMKEKGDIPEGYSVSREKKERFSLILESASTNQTSMYLCASSITDTQYFGPGTRLTVL.

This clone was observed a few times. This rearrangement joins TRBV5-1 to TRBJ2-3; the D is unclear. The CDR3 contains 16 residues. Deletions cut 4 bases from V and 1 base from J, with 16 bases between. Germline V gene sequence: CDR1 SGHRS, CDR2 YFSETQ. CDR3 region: CASSPAVYSGTDTQYF. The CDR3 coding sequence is TGCGCCAGCAGCCCCGCGGTATATTCGGGCACAGATACGCAGTATTTT. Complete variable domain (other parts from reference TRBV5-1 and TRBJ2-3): KAGVTQTPRYLIKTRGQQVTLSCSPISGHRSVSWYQQTPGQGLQFLFEYFSETQRNKGNFPGRFSGRQFSNSRSEMNVSTLELGDSALYLCASSPAVYSGTDTQYFGPGTRLTVL.

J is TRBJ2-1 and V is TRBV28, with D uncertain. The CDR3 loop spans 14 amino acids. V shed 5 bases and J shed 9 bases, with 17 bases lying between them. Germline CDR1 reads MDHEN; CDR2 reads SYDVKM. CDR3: CASSPPYKASEQFF. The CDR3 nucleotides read TGTGCCAGCAGTCCCCCCTACAAAGCGAGTGAGCAGTTCTTC.

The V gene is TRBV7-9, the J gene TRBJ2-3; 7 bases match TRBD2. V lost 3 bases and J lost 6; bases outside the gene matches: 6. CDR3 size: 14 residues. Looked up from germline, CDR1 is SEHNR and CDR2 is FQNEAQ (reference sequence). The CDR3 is CASSFSGDGDTQYF. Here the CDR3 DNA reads TGTGCCAGCAGCTTCAGCGGGGACGGGGATACGCAGTATTTT.

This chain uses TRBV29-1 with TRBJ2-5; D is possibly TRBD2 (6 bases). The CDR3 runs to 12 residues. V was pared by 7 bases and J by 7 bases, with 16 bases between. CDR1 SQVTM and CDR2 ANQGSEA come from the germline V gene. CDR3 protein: CSGRDGERTQYF. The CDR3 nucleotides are TGCAGCGGGCGGGACGGCGAGCGGACCCAGTACTTC.

CDR3 region: CASSAGTPEEKLFF. The CDR3 DNA is TGCGCCAGCAGTGCCGGGACCCCCGAGGAAAAACTGTTTTTT. This sequence joins TRBV10-2 and TRBJ1-4; D perhaps matches TRBD1 (5 bases). There are 14 residues in the CDR3. CDR1 is WSHSY, CDR2 SAAADI, per germline. V was shortened by 4 bases and J by 8 bases, with 14 bases between the two germline ends.

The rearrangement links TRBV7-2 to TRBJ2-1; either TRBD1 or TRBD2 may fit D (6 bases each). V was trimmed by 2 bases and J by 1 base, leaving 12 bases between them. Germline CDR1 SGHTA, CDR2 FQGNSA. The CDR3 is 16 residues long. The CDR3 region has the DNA TGTGCCAGCAGCTTATCTGGCGGGACATCCTACAATGAGCAGTTCTTC. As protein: CASSLSGGTSYNEQFF. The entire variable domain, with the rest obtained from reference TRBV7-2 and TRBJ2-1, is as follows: GAGVSQSPSNKVTEKGKDVELRCDPISGHTALYWYRQSLGQGLEFLIYFQGNSAPDKSGLPSDRFSAERTGGSVSTLTIQRTQQEDSAVYLCASSLSGGTSYNEQFFGPGTRLTVL.